The clone carrying this T cell receptor beta chain was seen only once. This entry is derived from a study of CD8+ T cells in alopecia areata. Overall study: Tofacitinib ran for 6 to 18 months before 6 months off drug.

Sequencing templates came from extracted RNA that was reverse transcribed into cDNA. Here immunoSEQ multiplex PCR was the method, and the copy in TCRdb shows in-frame clones only, minus some. The repertoire consists of about 150,000 clones, with around 87% occurring once and the leading ten covering approximately 16%. V shed 11 bases and J shed 4 bases, with 9 bases lying between them. CDR1 SNHLY and CDR2 FYNNEI come from the germline V gene. There are 12 residues in the CDR3. The sequencing here drew on CD8+ T cells sorted from blood, taken at week 0. This TCR was recovered from a human donor with alopecia areata. The chain uses TRBV2 and TRBJ2-6, with unresolved D. CDR3 sequence: CAVSPGANVLTF. The CDR3 DNA follows: TGTGCCGTCTCCCCAGGGGCCAACGTCCTGACTTTC.